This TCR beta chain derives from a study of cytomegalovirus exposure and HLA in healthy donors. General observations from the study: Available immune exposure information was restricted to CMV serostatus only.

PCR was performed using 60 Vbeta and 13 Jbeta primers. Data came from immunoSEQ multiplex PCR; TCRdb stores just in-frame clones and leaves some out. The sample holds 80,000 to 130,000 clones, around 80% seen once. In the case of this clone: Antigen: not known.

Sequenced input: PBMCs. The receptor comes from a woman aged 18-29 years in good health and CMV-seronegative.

The CDR3 protein is CASSKSGLAGGRGTGELFF. For the CDR3, the DNA is TGTGCCAGTAGTAAATCGGGACTAGCGGGGGGCCGCGGCACCGGGGAGCTGTTTTTT. This rearrangement joins TRBV19 to TRBJ2-2, with 15 bases fitting TRBD2. From germline, CDR1 is LNHDA and CDR2 SQIVND (reference sequence). The CDR3 runs 19 residues. The V gene end was trimmed by 4 bases and the J gene end by 4 bases; junction bases not matched to a gene: 10.